This TCR beta chain was sequenced in a study of T cell responses to AZD1222 COVID-19 vaccine. Regarding the study as a whole: It should be noted that donors were predominantly white British and more often female, and clonal diversity was possibly underestimated. Nearly half of spike-specific TCRs reportedly go after variant regions that carry no mutations.

To note about this clone: Its cognate antigen is unknown.

Here immunoSEQ multiplex PCR was the method, and the copy in TCRdb shows in-frame clones only, minus some. The sample has over 85,000 clones, 84% seen once. The CDR3 is made up of 16 amino acids. Between the trimmed V and J ends, which lost 4 bases and 6 bases, there was a span of 18 bases. The germline V gene encodes CDR1 KGHDR and CDR2 SFDVKD. Sequences were derived from peripheral blood, sampled on day 0 of AZD1222 vaccination. The chain employs TRBV24-1 and TRBJ1-5; perhaps TRBD1 as D (6 bases). This TCR came from an adult in good health. In nucleotides, the CDR3 is TGTGCCACCAGTGAATCACCGGGGGCCCTTGGTCAGCCCCAGCATTTT. Amino acid sequence: CATSESPGALGQPQHF.